This T cell receptor beta chain came from a study of monozygotic twins with inflammatory bowel disease. Each of TCRalpha and TCRbeta cDNA went through two nested PCRs, lasting approximately 17 and 9 cycles. TCRdb reprocessed the 5' RACE reads and keeps a single row for each CDR3 protein, giving no DNA. The specimen's table records 150,000 to 200,000 distinct CDR3 sequences. This CDR3 contains 13 residues. Germline CDR1 and CDR2: MNHEY and SVGEGT. Blood samples of approximately 2.4 ml were drawn from every donor. The clonotype was recovered from a human donor with ulcerative colitis or Crohn's disease, or a healthy co-twin of an affected twin (not recorded which). The chain is built from TRBV6-2 or TRBV6-3 and TRBJ2-7; checking the TCRdb D call of TRBD1 is not possible without DNA. Sample: blood. CDR3 in amino acids: CASSSPWSDEQYF.